This TCR beta chain was sequenced for a study of blood T cell repertoires in COVID-19. This table comes from immunoSEQ multiplex PCR, and its TCRdb copy is limited to in-frame clones, with some not included. Here the sample spans around 360,000 clones, about 90% being singletons. The CDR3 consists of 13 residues. Germline loops: CDR1 SGHVS, CDR2 FQNEAQ. Trimming took off 0 bases at V and 5 bases at J, with 7 bases between the two ends. The receptor was derived from a man aged 40-55 years in a cohort exposed to, infected with or recovered from COVID-19 (not recorded which). The V and J genes are TRBV7-8 and TRBJ1-2, with a possible D match to TRBD1 (5 bases). The sample consisted of PBMCs or T cells enriched from blood (not recorded which). The CDR3 reads CASSLAGLYGYTF. CDR3 nucleotides: TGTGCCAGCAGCTTAGCGGGACTTTATGGCTACACCTTC.